These 21 T cell receptor beta chains share one sample of origin, sequenced in a study of blood T cell repertoires in COVID-19. Using immunoSEQ multiplex PCR, the repertoire was profiled, and TCRdb retains in-frame clones only, with some absent. Seen here are more than 250,000 clones, 88% observed once, and the top ten hold 1.5% to 2%. Sequenced material: peripheral blood. Every receptor here comes from a woman in her thirties with COVID-19, enrolled during active disease.

V is TRBV7-2 and J is TRBJ2-7; 13 nucleotides line up with TRBD2. The CDR3 is 16 amino acids. Germline-derived CDR1 and CDR2 are SGHTA and FQGNSA. J gave up 5 bases and V 1 base, and 5 bases lay outside the gene matches. CDR3 nucleotide sequence: TGTGCCAGCAGCTTAGTAACTAGCGGGGGGGCAGACGAGCAGTACTTC. Translation gives CASSLVTSGGADEQYF.

This rearrangement joins TRBV4-1 to TRBJ2-5; possibly TRBD2 for D (5 bases). Germline V gene lookup returns CDR1 MGHRA and CDR2 YSYEKL. V was clipped by 4 bases and J by 7 bases, with 16 bases between them. The CDR3 is 14 residues long. CDR3 loop: CASSLDEGLGTQYF. The CDR3 nucleotides are TGCGCCAGCAGCCTAGATGAGGGCCTCGGGACCCAGTACTTC.

The chain has TRBV3-1 (or the pseudogene TRBV3-2) and TRBJ1-1, with a weak D call TRBD1 (5 bases). Trimming shortened V by 0 bases and J by 4 bases, and 9 bases separated the two germline ends. Germline CDR1 and CDR2: LGHDT and YNNKEL (reference sequence). CDR3 length equals 14 residues. The CDR3 spells CASSQELGRTEAFF. DNA of the CDR3: TGTGCCAGCAGCCAAGAACTGGGGCGCACTGAAGCTTTCTTT.

J is TRBJ1-6 and V is TRBV6-1, with TRBD1 as a possible D gene (5 bases). Germline V gives CDR1 MNHNS, CDR2 SASEGT. This CDR3 has 15 amino acids. V lost 2 bases and J lost 7, with 12 bases in between. In DNA form, the CDR3 reads TGTGCCAGCAGTGAATTCCGGGGGTGGAATTCACCCCTCCACTTT. Amino acid sequence: CASSEFRGWNSPLHF.

The chain has TRBV4-2 and TRBJ1-5, with 9 bases matching TRBD1. Germline trimming cut 4 bases from V and 5 bases from J; bases unmatched to any gene: 0. The CDR3 runs 13 residues. Germline CDR1 LGHNA, CDR2 YNFKEQ. The CDR3 loop is CASSRQGDQPQHF. The CDR3 nucleotides read TGTGCCAGCAGCCGACAGGGGGATCAGCCCCAGCATTTT.

This rearrangement joins TRBV9 to TRBJ1-1; D gene ambiguous. This CDR3 has 16 residues. Trimming took 0 bases from V and 0 from J, leaving 12 bases between them. Germline V gene lookup returns CDR1 SGDLS and CDR2 YYNGEE. CDR3 protein: CASSVGAGTMNTEAFF. The DNA of the CDR3 is TGTGCCAGCAGCGTAGGGGCAGGAACCATGAACACTGAAGCTTTCTTT.

The chain couples TRBV19 to TRBJ1-6, with 8 bases matching TRBD1. This CDR3 contains 13 residues. The J segment lost 7 bases and the V segment lost 7 bases, leaving 3 bases of the junction unmatched. In germline, CDR1 is LNHDA, CDR2 SQIVND (reference sequence). The CDR3: CASMTGVNSPLHF. The DNA of the CDR3 is TGTGCCAGTATGACAGGGGTCAATTCACCCCTCCACTTT.

This clone was recorded only once. This chain connects TRBV6-6 to TRBJ2-1; D not resolved. This CDR3 is built from 12 residues. V was clipped by 11 bases and J by 2 bases, with 10 bases between them. CDR1 is MNHNY, CDR2 SVGAGI, per germline (reference sequence). CDR3 coding DNA: TGTGCCTCCCGAGGAGCCTACAATGAGCAGTTCTTC. Encoded protein: CASRGAYNEQFF.

This chain links TRBV6-1 with TRBJ2-5, with 9 bases fitting TRBD2. The trim removed 4 bases at V and 2 bases at J, leaving 11 bases unmatched. This CDR3 spans 17 amino acids. Per the germline V gene, CDR1 is MNHNS and CDR2 is SASEGT. CDR3 sequence (DNA): TGTGCCAGCAGTGGGGGGGGGCTAGCGGGATTACAAGAGACCCAGTACTTC. Translating it yields CASSGGGLAGLQETQYF.

The chain joins TRBV19 to TRBJ1-5; D ambiguous. V was trimmed by 2 bases and J by 3 bases, leaving 5 bases between them. Germline assignment: CDR1 LNHDA and CDR2 SQIVND (reference sequence). The CDR3 contains 13 residues. This CDR3 reads CASSINTNQPQHF. The CDR3 coding sequence is TGTGCCAGTAGTATAAACACCAATCAGCCCCAGCATTTT.

The chain carries TRBV6-2 or TRBV6-3 and TRBJ1-6, with D unclear. Germline V lookup: CDR1 MNHEY, CDR2 SVGEGT. Trimming pared 5 bases from V and 9 bases from J, leaving 8 bases between. This CDR3 has 12 residues. CDR3 in amino acids: CASSNKRSPLHF. In nucleotides, the CDR3 is TGTGCCAGCAGTAATAAGCGTTCACCCCTCCACTTT.

The chain employs TRBV4-2 and TRBJ1-2; 9 positions match TRBD1. Trimming removed 0 bases from V and 0 bases from J; junction bases left unmatched: 5. CDR1 and CDR2 from the germline V gene are LGHNA and YNFKEQ. This CDR3 has 17 residues. The CDR3 loop is CASSQDAGQGANYGYTF. The DNA of the CDR3 is TGTGCCAGCAGCCAAGACGCGGGACAGGGAGCTAACTATGGCTACACCTTC.

The chain links TRBV7-2 to TRBJ1-1, with D unresolved. Per the germline V gene, CDR1 is SGHTA and CDR2 is FQGNSA. V lost 1 base and J lost 6, with 18 bases in between. The CDR3 runs to 16 residues. This chain's CDR3 is CASSLGAGVFGAEAFF. The CDR3 region has the DNA TGTGCCAGCAGCTTAGGGGCCGGGGTATTTGGCGCTGAAGCTTTCTTT.

V is TRBV7-8 and J is TRBJ2-2; D is undetermined. Per the germline V gene, CDR1 is SGHVS and CDR2 is FQNEAQ. The CDR3 loop spans 15 amino acids. V dropped 5 bases and J dropped 0 bases, with 10 bases sitting between them. The CDR3 is CASSPLAPNTGELFF. DNA for the CDR3: TGTGCCAGCAGCCCCCTGGCACCGAACACCGGGGAGCTGTTTTTT.

The gene calls are TRBV28 and TRBJ2-2; D is unclear. CDR3 length equals 14 residues. Germline loops: CDR1 MDHEN, CDR2 SYDVKM. The ends were cut back, 6 bases at V and 6 bases at J, with 14 bases in the middle. CDR3 DNA sequence: TGTGCCAGCAGCCATGGCACGGGTTCCGGGGAGCTGTTTTTT. This translates into CASSHGTGSGELFF.

The CDR3 DNA reads TGTGCCATCAGCCGTGGCGGGGGGGCCTACGAGCAGTACTTC. Translation: CAISRGGGAYEQYF. The chain uses TRBV10-3 and TRBJ2-7, with 9 nucleotides matching TRBD2. With V trimmed by 6 bases and J by 2 bases, 5 bases remained unmatched. Germline-derived CDR1 and CDR2 are ENHRY and SYGVKD. The CDR3 runs 14 residues.

The chain has TRBV3-1 (or the pseudogene TRBV3-2) and TRBJ1-1; D remains ambiguous. The CDR3 runs to 13 residues. Germline lookup yields CDR1 LGHDT and CDR2 YNNKEL (reference sequence). The V and J ends lost 4 bases and 6 bases respectively, with 12 bases between them. The CDR3 region has the DNA TGTGCCAGCAGCCGCGACAAGTTCTCTGAAGCTTTCTTT. Protein sequence: CASSRDKFSEAFF.

Remarks on this clone: One end of the junction is discordant with germline, which a read error may explain. The CDR3: CASSPSREARATQYF. In DNA, the CDR3 is TGTGCTAGCAGCCCCAGTCGGGAGGCCCGTGCGACCCAGTACTTC. The chain links TRBV7-7 to TRBJ2-5; TRBD2 aligns across 7 bases. Germline CDR1 reads SSHAT; CDR2 reads FNYEAQ (reference sequence). This CDR3 is 15 amino acids long.

The chain uses TRBV18 and TRBJ1-5; possibly TRBD1 for D (6 bases). This CDR3 region has 16 residues. Looked up from germline, CDR1 is KGHSH and CDR2 is LQKENI. V lost 5 bases and J 2 bases, leaving 16 bases between the germline ends. The DNA of the CDR3 is TGTGCCAGCTCAGCCACAGGGTTAGGTGGCAATCAGCCCCAGCATTTT. It is translated as CASSATGLGGNQPQHF.

The chain carries TRBV9 and TRBJ1-6, with D hard to call. The CDR3 runs to 12 residues. V lost 1 base and J 10 bases, leaving 6 bases between the germline ends. The germline V gene has CDR1 SGDLS and CDR2 YYNGEE. The CDR3 is CASSVTGSPLHF. DNA for the CDR3: TGTGCCAGCAGCGTAACGGGATCACCCCTCCACTTT. The full variable domain, its missing parts supplied by reference TRBV9 and TRBJ1-6, is DSGVTQTPKHLITATGQRVTLRCSPRSGDLSVYWYQQSLDQGLQFLIQYYNGEERAKGNILERFSAQQFPDLHSELNLSSLELGDSALYFCASSVTGSPLHFGNGTRLTVT.

This chain connects TRBV19 to TRBJ1-1, with D perhaps TRBD1 (6 bases). Germline V gene sequence: CDR1 LNHDA, CDR2 SQIVND (reference sequence). V was trimmed by 8 bases and J by 1 base, leaving 14 bases between them. There are 14 residues in the CDR3. DNA of the CDR3: TGTGCCAGTCGTAGGGGGGTTCGGAACACTGAAGCTTTCTTT. Protein product: CASRRGVRNTEAFF.